A single TCR beta chain is shown here with its context. The CDR3 runs to 20 residues. Trimming removed 3 bases from V and 7 bases from J; junction bases left unmatched: 25. From germline, CDR1 is SQVTM and CDR2 ANQGSEA. This sample stems from a study of blood T cell repertoires in COVID-19. The wider study: Samples of COVID-19 (acute and convalescent) were obtained from the United States, Italy and Spain. The analysed material was cDNA or gDNA that came from T cells, B-cell-depleted T cells, or PBMCs.

Original analysis: Amplification with reference gene primers provided the estimates of nucleated cell counts. Here immunoSEQ multiplex PCR was the method, and the copy in TCRdb shows in-frame clones only, minus some. V, J and clone size were drawn from that table, and D and trimming were deduced from the DNA. The table shows approximately 100,000 clones, with about 85% occurring only once. The J gene is TRBJ2-1, the V gene TRBV29-1, with 9 bases fitting TRBD2. The sample taken for sequencing was peripheral blood. The clonotype originates from a human donor in a cohort sampled during active COVID-19. DNA of the CDR3: TGCAGCGTTGACCGCCCGATTGAAACCCCGCTAGCGGGGTTTAGGAATGAGCAGTTCTTC. Protein sequence: CSVDRPIETPLAGFRNEQFF.